The clone carrying this T cell receptor (beta chain) has a count of ten or more. The data were taken from a study of T cells in Graves' hyperthyroidism and ophthalmopathy. The overall study: Any treatment followed the collection of peripheral blood at initial diagnosis.

Investigators excluded patients with uncontrolled infection, other autoimmune disease, pregnancy or lactation. Amplification yielded TCR beta CDR3 regions, with RNA transcripts as the source. Researchers ran a first-round RT-PCR on the TCR CDR3 using the HTBI primer set. TCRdb used MiXCR to reprocess the multiplex PCR reads, holding one entry per CDR3 protein. The sample holds almost 600,000 distinct CDR3 sequences, around 14% seen once. Per the germline V gene, CDR1 is SGHNT and CDR2 is YENEEA. The CDR3 covers 18 residues. V was pared by 4 bases and J by 0 bases, with 8 bases of the junction left unmatched.

The source material was blood. The chain couples TRBV11-3 to TRBJ2-3; 12 bases fit TRBD2. The receptor's source is a woman aged 25 to 45 with Graves' hyperthyroidism that later progressed to Graves' ophthalmopathy. This CDR3 reads CASSSPWTSGTSTDTQYF. The CDR3, as DNA: TGTGCCAGCAGCTCCCCATGGACTAGCGGGACTAGCACAGATACGCAGTATTTT.